The 18 T cell receptor beta chains listed next were all sequenced from one sample in a study of cytomegalovirus exposure and HLA in healthy donors. PCR amplification relied on 60 Vbeta primers (plus 13 Jbeta primers). Only in-frame clones appear in the TCRdb table, and some are missing; sequencing was by immunoSEQ multiplex PCR. The sample comprises around 150,000 clones, roughly 87% of which are singletons, and roughly 0.53% rests with the top ten. The sample consisted of PBMCs. The source of these receptors is a woman between 35 and 50 years old in good health and CMV-seronegative.

This clone appeared a few times. This chain joins TRBV6-1 and TRBJ2-6; D possibly corresponds to TRBD1 (6 bases). The germline V gene encodes CDR1 MNHNS and CDR2 SASEGT. The CDR3 totals 15 residues. V gave up 6 bases and J gave up 0 bases, with 9 bases separating them. In DNA form, the CDR3 reads TGTGCCAGCAGCGGACAGAGCTCTGGGGCCAACGTCCTGACTTTC. Translating gives CASSGQSSGANVLTF.

This sequence joins TRBV9 and TRBJ2-2; 11 nucleotides line up with TRBD1. Trimming took 3 bases from V and 5 from J; bases not matched to a gene: 9. CDR1 SGDLS and CDR2 YYNGEE come from the germline V gene. The CDR3 has 17 residues. The CDR3 nucleotides are TGTGCCAGCAGCGACAAGGACAGGGGGCATATTACCGGGGAGCTGTTTTTT. Protein product: CASSDKDRGHITGELFF.

This chain connects TRBV6-5 to TRBJ1-5; D is perhaps TRBD1 (6 bases). Trimming left V 6 bases short and J 2 bases short, with 14 bases between. Germline CDR1 MNHEY, CDR2 SVGAGI. The CDR3 is made up of 15 amino acids. The chain's CDR3 is CASRRGEGGNQPQHF. For the CDR3, the DNA is TGTGCCAGCAGAAGGGGGGAGGGAGGCAATCAGCCCCAGCATTTT.

The chain combines TRBV27 with TRBJ1-2; TRBD1 matches 7 bases. Germline assignment: CDR1 MNHEY and CDR2 SMNVEV (reference sequence). The CDR3 consists of 13 residues. J was trimmed by 6 bases and V by 5 bases; bases with no gene match: 6. Written as DNA, the CDR3 is TGTGCCAGCAGTCCTACAGGGGACGATGGCTACACCTTC. It translates to CASSPTGDDGYTF.

V usage is TRBV7-9 and J usage is TRBJ2-7; 7 bases align to TRBD1. Germline V CDR1 and CDR2: SEHNR, FQNEAQ (reference sequence). The CDR3 runs to 15 residues. Unmatched junction bases numbered 5, after V lost 1 base and J lost 2 bases. CDR3 region: CASSLGWDRPYEQYF. The CDR3 DNA sequence: TGTGCCAGCAGCTTAGGGTGGGACAGACCCTACGAGCAGTACTTC.

This chain uses TRBV4-2 with TRBJ2-3; no firm D call. The CDR3 covers 15 residues. The V and J ends lost 0 bases and 0 bases respectively, with 7 bases between them. Germline-derived CDR1 and CDR2 are LGHNA and YNFKEQ. The CDR3 sequence: CASSQDAYSTDTQYF. The CDR3 DNA sequence: TGTGCCAGCAGCCAAGACGCCTATAGCACAGATACGCAGTATTTT.

The rearrangement uses TRBV19 and TRBJ2-6; TRBD1 might be the D (6 bases). The V gene lost 7 bases and the J gene lost 2 bases, with 12 bases spanning the gap. The CDR3 sequence is 15 residues long. CDR1 and CDR2 (germline): LNHDA, SQIVND (reference sequence). This chain's CDR3 is CASNRRDTGANVLTF. The CDR3 nucleotides read TGTGCCAGTAACAGACGGGACACTGGGGCCAACGTCCTGACTTTC.

The chain employs TRBV27 and TRBJ2-5, with unresolved D. CDR3 length: 15 residues. Per germline, CDR1 MNHEY and CDR2 SMNVEV (reference sequence). Trimming left V 4 bases short and J 0 bases short, with 12 bases between. CDR3 residues: CASSSMGRYQETQYF. Written as DNA, the CDR3 is TGTGCCAGCAGTTCCATGGGCCGGTACCAAGAGACCCAGTACTTC.

The gene calls are TRBV7-9 and TRBJ2-7; 8 bases agree with TRBD2. J lost 0 bases, V lost 4 bases, and 8 bases had no gene match. The CDR3 covers 16 residues. Germline CDR1 reads SEHNR; CDR2 reads FQNEAQ (reference sequence). This chain's CDR3 is CASSSPSSGSSYEQYF. The DNA for the CDR3 is TGTGCCAGCAGCTCTCCCTCGAGCGGGAGCTCCTACGAGCAGTACTTC.

The gene calls are TRBV4-2 and TRBJ1-3; TRBD1 might be the D (6 bases). The CDR3 length is 18 residues. Between the trimmed V and J ends, which lost 1 base and 4 bases, there was a span of 20 bases. Germline V gene lookup returns CDR1 LGHNA and CDR2 YNFKEQ. CDR3 loop: CASSQVNLPGATGNTIYF. CDR3 DNA: TGTGCCAGCAGCCAAGTTAATCTACCAGGGGCTACAGGAAACACCATATATTTT.

This clone has just a few counts. This sequence joins TRBV4-1 and TRBJ2-7; tentatively, D is TRBD1 (7 bases). Germline loops: CDR1 MGHRA, CDR2 YSYEKL. V lost 1 base, J lost 2 bases, and 12 bases lay in between. This CDR3 is 15 amino acids long. CDR3 sequence: CASSQGGGTAYEQYF. CDR3 in DNA: TGCGCCAGCAGCCAAGGAGGCGGGACAGCCTACGAGCAGTACTTC.

The rearrangement links TRBV5-3 to TRBJ2-1, with 14 bases identical to TRBD2. TRBV5-3 is an ORF, with its function uncertain. CDR3 length equals 18 residues. The V segment lost 0 bases and the J segment 0 bases; nucleotides outside the gene matches: 2. In DNA form, the CDR3 reads TGTGCCAGAAGCTTGGGCGGGACTAGCGGGAGCTCCTACAATGAGCAGTTCTTC. This gives the protein CARSLGGTSGSSYNEQFF.

Details on this clone: One end of the junction is discordant with germline, which a read error may explain. The chain uses TRBV7-9 and TRBJ2-7; weak D call: TRBD2 (5 bases). The CDR3 length is 14 residues. In germline, CDR1 is SEHNR, CDR2 FQNEAQ (reference sequence). CDR3 protein: CSSSLDLAPYEQYF. DNA for the CDR3: TGTTCCAGCAGCTTAGATCTAGCCCCCTACGAGCAGTACTTC.

The genes are TRBV7-9 and TRBJ1-2; TRBD1 matches at 8 bases. Germline loops: CDR1 SEHNR, CDR2 FQNEAQ (reference sequence). With V trimmed by 2 bases and J by 3 bases, 14 bases remained unmatched. The length of the CDR3 is 18 residues. CDR3 sequence: CASSLNGLGDRGDYGYTF. The CDR3 DNA is TGTGCCAGCAGCTTAAACGGTCTCGGCGACAGGGGCGACTATGGCTACACCTTC. Full variable domain (remainder filled in from reference TRBV7-9 and TRBJ1-2): DTGVSQNPRHKITKRGQNVTFRCDPISEHNRLYWYRQTLGQGPEFLTYFQNEAQLEKSRLLSDRFSAERPKGSFSTLEIQRTEQGDSAMYLCASSLNGLGDRGDYGYTFGSGTRLTVV.

The V and J genes are TRBV5-6 and TRBJ2-7, with TRBD2 identical over 12 bases. CDR1 and CDR2 (germline): SGHDT, YYEEEE. Unmatched junction bases numbered 1, after V lost 0 bases and J lost 6 bases. This CDR3 comprises 14 residues. The CDR3 nucleotides read TGTGCCAGCAGCTTGGGACTAGCGGGAGTCGAGCAGTACTTC. Its translation is CASSLGLAGVEQYF.

The chain links TRBV6-5 to TRBJ2-7, with TRBD1 identical over 9 bases. This CDR3 contains 13 residues. Germline V gives CDR1 MNHEY, CDR2 SVGAGI. With V trimmed by 6 bases and J by 2 bases, 2 bases remained unmatched. CDR3 in DNA: TGTGCCAGCAGGCGACAGGGGGCCTACGAGCAGTACTTC. Amino acids: CASRRQGAYEQYF.

The chain couples TRBV6-6 to TRBJ1-5; D possibly corresponds to TRBD1 (5 bases). This CDR3 contains 15 residues. V lost 4 bases and J 4 bases, leaving 14 bases between the germline ends. Germline assignment: CDR1 MNHNY and CDR2 SVGAGI (reference sequence). The chain's CDR3 is CASSSTDTVNQPQHF. The CDR3 bases are TGTGCCAGCAGTTCCACGGACACCGTTAATCAGCCCCAGCATTTT.

This sequence joins TRBV30 and TRBJ1-2, with D maybe TRBD1 (6 bases). From germline, CDR1 is GTSNPN and CDR2 SVGIG (reference sequence). CDR3 length: 15 residues. The germline V and J ends were trimmed by 2 bases and 4 bases, with 17 bases remaining between them. CDR3: CAWSYQDSRSYGYTF. In DNA form, the CDR3 reads TGTGCCTGGAGTTACCAGGACAGCAGGAGCTATGGCTACACCTTC.